Listed below are T cell receptor beta chains from one sample, sequenced in a study of shared T cell receptors in the human thymus. The protocol was immunoSEQ multiplex PCR, while the TCRdb copy is restricted to in-frame clones and leaves out a portion. The table records 540,000 or so clones, 78% of them present only once. These data were likewise used in another study, on human thymus T cells.

The sequenced sample was thymocytes. The receptor source for this set is a boy younger than two with a congenital heart defect. Each CDR3 is given with its conserved first and last residue. Fields, in order: J gene, V gene, D gene, clone size, CDR3 length, CDR3 protein, CDR3 DNA. A D gene is named only where the DNA matches it firmly. Some rows have no size entry. The others give once, few or many, or a class for an expanded clone.

TRBJ2-5 TRBV7-2 TRBD2 NA 19 CASSLPGTSGRAGQETQYF TGTGCCAGCAGCTTACCCGGGACTAGCGGGAGGGCCGGGCAAGAGACCCAGTACTTC
TRBJ1-2 TRBV20-1 NA NA 11 CSANDRRGYTF TGCAGTGCTAACGACAGACGGGGCTACACCTTC
TRBJ1-5 TRBV18 TRBD1 NA 15 CASSSRDRGQDRQHF TGTGCCAGCTCATCCCGGGACAGGGGACAAGATCGCCAGCATTTT
TRBJ2-7 TRBV6-1 NA NA 13 CASSRTASYEQYF TGTGCCAGCTCCCGGACAGCGTCCTACGAGCAGTACTTC
TRBJ2-4 TRBV25-1 NA NA 12 CAARDSVNIQYF TGTGCCGCCCGGGACTCCGTAAACATTCAGTACTTC
TRBJ1-1 TRBV11-2 NA NA 13 CASSPHWCTEAFF TGTGCCAGCAGCCCCCACTGGTGCACTGAAGCTTTCTTT
TRBJ2-7 TRBV28 NA NA 12 CATKGNSYEQYF TGTGCCACCAAGGGGAACTCCTACGAGCAGTACTTC
TRBJ2-7 TRBV2 TRBD2 NA 13 CASSPGLVFEQYF TGTGCCAGCAGTCCAGGACTAGTCTTCGAGCAGTACTTC
TRBJ1-4 TRBV10-3 TRBD1 NA 14 CAIKPDRGNEKLFF TGTGCCATCAAGCCCGACAGGGGAAATGAAAAACTGTTTTTT
TRBJ1-1 TRBV20-1 NA NA 10 CSAAHTEAFF TGCAGTGCGGCCCACACTGAAGCTTTCTTT
TRBJ2-7 TRBV9 TRBD2 NA 15 CASSVGGLASNEQYF TGTGCCAGCAGCGTAGGGGGACTAGCGTCGAACGAGCAGTACTTC
TRBJ2-5 TRBV5-1 TRBD1 NA 17 CASRHKDPGTEQETQYF TGCGCCAGCAGACACAAAGATCCCGGGACAGAGCAAGAGACCCAGTACTTC
TRBJ1-1 TRBV4-3 NA NA 13 CASSRRGNTEAFF TGCGCCAGCAGCCGCCGGGGGAACACTGAAGCTTTCTTT
TRBJ2-7 TRBV7-2 NA once 14 CASSLAGVSYEQYF TGTGCCAGCAGCTTAGCAGGGGTCTCCTACGAGCAGTACTTC
TRBJ1-1 TRBV20-1 NA once 10 CSARGAEAFF TGCAGTGCCAGGGGTGCTGAAGCTTTCTTT